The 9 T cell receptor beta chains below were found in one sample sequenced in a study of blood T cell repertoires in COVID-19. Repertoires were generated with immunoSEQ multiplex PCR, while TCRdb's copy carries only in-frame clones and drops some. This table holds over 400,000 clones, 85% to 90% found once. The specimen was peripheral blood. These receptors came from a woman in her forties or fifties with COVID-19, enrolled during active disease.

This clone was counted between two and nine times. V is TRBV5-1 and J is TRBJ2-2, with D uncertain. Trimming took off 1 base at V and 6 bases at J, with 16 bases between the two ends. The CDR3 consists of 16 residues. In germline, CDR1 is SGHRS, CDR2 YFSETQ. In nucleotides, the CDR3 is TGCGCCAGCAGCTTGATGCAAAGCTCAAGCCCCGGGGAGCTGTTTTTT. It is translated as CASSLMQSSSPGELFF.

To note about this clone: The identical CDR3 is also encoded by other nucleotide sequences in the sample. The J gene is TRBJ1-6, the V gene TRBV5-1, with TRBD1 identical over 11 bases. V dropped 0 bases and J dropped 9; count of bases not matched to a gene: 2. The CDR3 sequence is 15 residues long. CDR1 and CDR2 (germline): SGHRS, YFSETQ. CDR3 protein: CASSLEGQGGSPLHF. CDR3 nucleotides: TGCGCCAGCAGCTTGGAGGGACAGGGGGGTTCACCCCTCCACTTT. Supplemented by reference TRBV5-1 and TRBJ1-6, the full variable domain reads KAGVTQTPRYLIKTRGQQVTLSCSPISGHRSVSWYQQTPGQGLQFLFEYFSETQRNKGNFPGRFSGRQFSNSRSEMNVSTLELGDSALYLCASSLEGQGGSPLHFGNGTRLTVT.

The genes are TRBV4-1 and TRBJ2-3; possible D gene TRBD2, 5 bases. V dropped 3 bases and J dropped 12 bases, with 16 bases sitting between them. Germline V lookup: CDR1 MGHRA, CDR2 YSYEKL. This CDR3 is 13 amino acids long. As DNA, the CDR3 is TGCGCCAGCAGCCAGCAACTAGTCAAGTTTCAGTATTTT. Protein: CASSQQLVKFQYF.

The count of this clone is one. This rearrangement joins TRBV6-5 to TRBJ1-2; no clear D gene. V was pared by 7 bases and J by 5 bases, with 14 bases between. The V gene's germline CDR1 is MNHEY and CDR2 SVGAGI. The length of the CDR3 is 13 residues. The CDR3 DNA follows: TGTGCCAGCACTACCTCCACGGGGTATGGCTACACCTTC. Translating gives CASTTSTGYGYTF.

CDR3 sequence (DNA): TGTGCCACCAGTGATCCTCGGACTAGCGGGGGCCTAAACACCGGGGAGCTGTTTTTT. Amino acid sequence: CATSDPRTSGGLNTGELFF. The chain links TRBV24-1 to TRBJ2-2, with 13 positions matching TRBD2. The V gene's germline CDR1 is KGHDR and CDR2 SFDVKD. This CDR3 contains 19 residues. V lost 3 bases, J lost 2 bases, and 8 bases stayed unmatched.

DNA of the CDR3: TGTGCCTGGAGTATAGTCCTTAATTCACCCCTCCACTTT. Protein: CAWSIVLNSPLHF. The chain has TRBV30 and TRBJ1-6; D unresolved. Germline V gene lookup returns CDR1 GTSNPN and CDR2 SVGIG (reference sequence). The CDR3 totals 13 residues. Trimming took 2 bases from V and 6 from J, leaving 8 bases between them.

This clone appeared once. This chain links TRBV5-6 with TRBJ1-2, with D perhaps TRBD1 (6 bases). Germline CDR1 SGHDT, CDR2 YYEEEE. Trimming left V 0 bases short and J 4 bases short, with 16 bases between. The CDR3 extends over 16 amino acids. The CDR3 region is CASSLDGEGEPYGYTF. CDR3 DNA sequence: TGTGCCAGCAGCTTGGATGGGGAGGGGGAACCCTATGGCTACACCTTC.

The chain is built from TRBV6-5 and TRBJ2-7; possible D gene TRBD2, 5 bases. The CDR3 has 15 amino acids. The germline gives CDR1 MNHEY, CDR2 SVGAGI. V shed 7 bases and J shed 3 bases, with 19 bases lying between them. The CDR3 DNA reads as TGTGCCAGCAAAAGGCGGGTAGAAAACGACTACGAGCAGTACTTC. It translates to CASKRRVENDYEQYF.

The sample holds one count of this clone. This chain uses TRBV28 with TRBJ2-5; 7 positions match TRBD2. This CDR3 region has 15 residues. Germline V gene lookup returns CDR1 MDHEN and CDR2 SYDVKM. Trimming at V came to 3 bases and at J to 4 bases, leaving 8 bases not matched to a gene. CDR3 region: CASSFLRGGAETQYF. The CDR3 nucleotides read TGTGCCAGCAGTTTCTTACGGGGAGGGGCAGAGACCCAGTACTTC.